Sequencing of this T cell receptor beta chain was carried out in a study of blood T cell repertoires in COVID-19 (TCRdb year 2020). Some background on the complete study: Samples covering the acute and convalescent phases of COVID-19 were provided by collaborators in the United States, Italy and Spain. The prospective study material was composed of cDNA or gDNA derived from T cells, B-cell-depleted T cells, or PBMCs. Deeply sampled blood TCRbeta repertoires from subjects exposed to, actively infected with, or recovered from COVID-19 were included in the dataset. The repertoires were made available in a free public database intended to serve as a resource for research on the immune response to SARS-CoV-2. The samples were drawn from two sources: the first 160 participants of the ongoing ImmuneRACE study, and over 950 subjects contributed by 6 global collaborators. Sample metadata almost always included a de-identified subject ID, COVID-19 status, age in years and sex. Where available, HLA class I and class II types were obtained from metadata supplied by the sample provider rather than from assay-based typing.

Each collaborating institution followed its own protocols to collect whole blood in K2EDTA tubes. Collaborator samples were shipped for TCRbeta analysis as frozen whole blood, isolated PBMCs, or DNA extracted from either sample type. Notes on this clone: No cognate antigen has been identified for it. Within one base of it there is no much larger clone, and no base qualities were kept.

The immunoSEQ Assay, a bias-controlled multiplex PCR, was used to amplify TCRbeta CDR3 regions from genomic DNA. Per the authors' processing: Nucleated cell counts per sample were estimated from amplification of reference gene primers within the assay. To quantify the absolute abundance of each unique TCRbeta CDR3 rearrangement, sequence reads were collapsed and filtered. For each sample, productive Simpson clonality was calculated as the square root of Simpson's diversity index across productive rearrangements. TCRdb took over this immuneACCESS table, retaining in-frame rearrangements with V and J assigned. Such tables are incomplete; in checked studies, under half of the missing clones stem from an unresolved V gene, and the remainder is unexplained. Clone size and V and J calls were adopted from that table, with D and trimming inferred from the DNA. This sample is represented by hundreds of thousands of clones; roughly nine tenths of them were singletons. Around 3% of the sample lies in the top ten.

The study at large found these results: The quantity of clinical and demographic metadata differed by source and by participant and was supplied without curation.

The CDR3 holds 13 amino acids from the cysteine to the phenylalanine. The CDR3 DNA has 39 bases and is translated from base 1. The germline V gene (reference sequence) supplies CDR1 PRHDT and CDR2 FYEKMQ. V is clipped by 5 bases and J by 4 bases, and the sequence between their germline boundaries is 11 bases long. The TCR was taken from a man aged 18 to 30 with active or convalescent COVID-19. Recombination joined TRBV13 with TRBJ1-1; a tentative D call is TRBD1 (6 bases match). The sample was peripheral blood. The sequenced DNA is TGTGCCAGCAGCCCAGCAGGGGCCACTGAAGCTTTCTTT. Its translation reads: CASSPAGATEAFF.